This TCR beta chain was retrieved from a study of T-cell memory formation after mild COVID-19 (dated by TCRdb to the early 2020s). About the investigation overall: TCR sequence clusters from the two donors were found to be largely donor specific. Longitudinal TCRalpha and TCRbeta repertoire sequencing tracked T-cell clones expanding and contracting after mild COVID-19 in a couple of donors. Two young, previously healthy adult volunteers made up the cohort, one male and one female. The paper's findings and limits, for the study overall: Only two mild cases were covered in the study, and larger cohorts including severe cases with pre-infection samples were considered necessary. Some responding clones were detected in pre-infection memory, which suggested that pre-existing cross-reactive memory T cells had joined the SARS-CoV-2 response. Whether the second-wave clones peaking on day 37 were SARS-CoV-2 specific was not confirmed. Balanced CD4/CD8 phenotypes were observed for clones contracting from day 15 to 85, whereas a bias towards CD4+ was observed for a second wave of clones expanding from day 15 to 37. Contracting CD4+ clones appeared mostly in the CM and EM memory subsets, whereas CD8+ clones were enriched in EMRA.

The CDR3, cysteine through phenylalanine, is 13 amino acids long. Only the CDR3 part of the read is kept: 39 bases, read in frame from the first base. Sequences SQVTM (CDR1) and ANQGSEA (CDR2) are obtained from the germline V gene. Relative to germline, V is 3 bases shorter and J is 3 bases shorter, with 9 bases between their ends. Of note for this clonotype: The antigen it binds to is not known. Base qualities are missing; no much larger clone stands one base away.

Ficoll-Paque density gradient centrifugation was used to isolate PBMCs. For sequencing, an Illumina NovaSeq 6000 was employed. Using 5'RACE with constant-segment primers, TCRalpha and TCRbeta cDNA libraries were constructed, with sample barcodes and unique molecular identifiers added in the process. Trizol reagent was used to extract RNA from every sample. Library amplification was performed in two PCR steps, and a second sample barcode and Illumina TruSeq adapters were introduced in the second step. Sequencing of the libraries was done on an Illumina NovaSeq, producing 2 x 150 bp paired-end reads. The authors' pipeline ran thus. Demultiplexing of reads and collapsing into UMI-guided consensus sequences were performed with migec v1.2.7. Using mixcr v2.1.11, UMI consensuses were aligned to TRA and TRB V and J templates and then assembled into clonotypes. Clonotypes were classified as expanded or contracted when called significant by both edgeR and NoisET, with noise models trained on biological replicates. For edgeR calls, the cutoffs were a false discovery rate-adjusted p below 0.01 and a log2 fold-change threshold of 1. As an exploratory analysis of dynamics, max-normalized trajectories of the 1000 most abundant clonotypes were examined with PCA combined with hierarchical clustering. Separately sequenced CD4+ and CD8+ repertoires were used to assign a CD4 or CD8 phenotype to each responding clone. TCRdb reworked the public reads: Q25 trimming with fastp, MiXCR clone assembly, productive beta chains retained. Identical CDR3 proteins give one entry, which carries the most common genes and DNA. The authors' filters were not applied to this entry. The sample table contains 300,000 to 400,000 distinct CDR3 sequences; only one count was recorded for 21% of them. Of the sample, 12% is held by the ten largest clones.

Sequencing used PBMCs or a T cell subset sorted from them (not recorded which). The chain is assembled from TRBV29-1 and TRBJ1-3; confidence is insufficient to name the D gene. The TCR originated in an adult woman who had mild COVID-19 (a few samples of this study predate the infection). The sample titles of this study are shuffled in the database, so cell type and time point are left out; the donor was told from shared clones. The DNA reads TGCAGCGTTGAGTTGGGTTTTGGAAACACCATATATTTT. Translated, it reads CSVELGFGNTIYF. Full variable domain (CDR3 extended with the reference TRBV29-1 and TRBJ1-3 proteins): SAVISQKPSRDICQRGTSLTIQCQVDSQVTMMFWYRQQPGQSLTLIATANQGSEATYESGFVIDKFPISRPNLTFSTLTVSNMSPEDSSIYLCSVELGFGNTIYFGEGSWLTVV.